This T cell receptor (beta chain) was documented in a study of CXCR3-negative and CXCR3-positive naive CD8 T cells. General study points: Memory CD8+ cells showed much lower diversity, while both naive subsets displayed comparably high diversity. CXCR3-positive naive cells had more hydrophobic TRB CDR3s than CXCR3-negative naive cells.

The CDR3 has 12 residues. CDR1 is SEHNR, CDR2 FQNEAQ, per germline (reference sequence). Through 5' RACE with UMI labels, the TRB cDNA libraries were prepared. TCRdb re-called the 5' RACE reads and catalogs CDR3 proteins one per entry, DNA excluded. Found here are 100,000 to 150,000 distinct CDR3 sequences; the top ten clones hold 0.5% to 0.7%. The sorter processed each CD8+ T cell subset in triplicate at 280,000 or so cells apiece. Of note for this clonotype: The antigen remains unidentified.

This TCR was sampled from a human donor in good health. Some clones in this sample may be carry-over from other donors' samples. The chain employs TRBV7-9 and TRBJ1-1; TCRdb reports TRBD1, a call that lacks DNA to check it against. The sequenced sample consisted of naive CXCR3+ CD8+ T cells from blood. Specified subset: CD45RO-CCR7+CD27+CD95- naive CD8+ T cells expressing CXCR3 (TNR3+). The CDR3 sequence is CASSYEGTEAFF.